Presented here are 20 T cell receptor beta chains from one specimen sequenced in a study of CD8 T cells in ankylosing spondylitis. TCRdb recomputed calls from the 5' RACE reads with MiXCR, one row per CDR3 protein. The sample has hundreds of thousands of distinct CDR3 sequences; 20% are singletons. The sequencing sample was made of blood, either unsorted or a sorted T cell fraction (not recorded which). The receptors originated from a male donor with ankylosing spondylitis or in good health (not recorded which).

There are many counts of this clonotype. The V call is TRBV20-1, the J call TRBJ2-7, with a tentative D call TRBD1 (6 bases). Trimming removed 4 bases from V and 1 base from J, with 11 bases in between. The CDR3 has 13 amino acids. Germline CDR1 is DFQATT and CDR2 is SNEGSKA (reference sequence). For the CDR3, the DNA is TGCAGTGCTACACAGGGTGGTTCCTACGAGCAGTACGTC. This translates into CSATQGGSYEQYV.

V gene TRBV6-6 combines with J gene TRBJ1-4; maybe TRBD1 (5 bases). The CDR3 is 13 amino acids. Germline V CDR1 and CDR2: MNHNY, SVGAGI (reference sequence). Deletions cut 10 bases from V and 5 bases from J, with 14 bases between. CDR3 in amino acids: CATSGLLNEKLFF. The CDR3 nucleotides are TGTGCCACCTCGGGGCTATTGAATGAAAAACTGTTTTTT.

This clonotype has ten or more counts. The gene calls are TRBV7-8 and TRBJ2-1; 10 nucleotides align to TRBD2. Trimming took 5 bases from V and 8 from J; bases not matched to a gene: 9. This CDR3 region has 15 residues. Germline V gene sequence: CDR1 SGHVS, CDR2 FQNEAQ. The CDR3 coding sequence is TGTGCCAGCAGCCGGACTAGCGGAAGGGCGTATGAGCAGTTCTTC. As protein: CASSRTSGRAYEQFF.

Only a few counts were recorded for this clonotype. The V and J genes are TRBV28 and TRBJ2-2; unclear D gene. Germline lookup yields CDR1 MDHEN and CDR2 SYDVKM. Trimming took 2 bases from V and 7 from J, leaving 8 bases between them. The CDR3 runs 13 residues. CDR3 sequence (DNA): TGTGCCAGCAGTTTAGGGTACGACGGGGAGCTGTTTTTT. Amino acids: CASSLGYDGELFF.

This clonotype was seen ten or more times. J is TRBJ2-7 and V is TRBV27, with D uncertain. CDR3 size: 13 residues. V gave up 6 bases and J gave up 3 bases, with 12 bases separating them. Germline lookup yields CDR1 MNHEY and CDR2 SMNVEV (reference sequence). The CDR3 reads CASRESGFYEQYV. CDR3 DNA: TGTGCCAGCAGAGAATCAGGTTTCTACGAGCAGTACGTC.

This clonotype was counted ten times or more. This sequence joins TRBV6-1 and TRBJ2-3; D is unresolved. The CDR3 totals 15 residues. In germline, CDR1 is MNHNS, CDR2 SASEGT. Trimming removed 0 bases at V and 2 bases at J, with 9 bases between. CDR3 sequence: CASSEADGATDTQYF. CDR3 nucleotide sequence: TGTGCCAGCAGTGAAGCAGACGGAGCCACAGATACGCAGTATTTT.

This clonotype was detected only a few times. The chain employs TRBV5-1 and TRBJ2-1; 8 bases line up with TRBD2. The germline CDR1 and CDR2 sequences are SGHRS and YFSETQ. The CDR3 has 13 residues. The V gene end was trimmed by 0 bases and the J gene end by 9 bases; junction bases not matched to a gene: 2. The CDR3 loop is CASSLATSGEQFF. CDR3 in DNA: TGCGCCAGCAGCTTGGCCACTAGCGGTGAGCAGTTCTTC. Complete variable domain (other parts from reference TRBV5-1 and TRBJ2-1): KAGVTQTPRYLIKTRGQQVTLSCSPISGHRSVSWYQQTPGQGLQFLFEYFSETQRNKGNFPGRFSGRQFSNSRSEMNVSTLELGDSALYLCASSLATSGEQFFGPGTRLTVL.

The chain has TRBV5-1 and TRBJ2-7; D may be TRBD2 (6 bases). V was pared by 2 bases and J by 1 base, with 22 bases between. The CDR3 has 18 residues. Looked up from germline, CDR1 is SGHRS and CDR2 is YFSETQ. CDR3 DNA sequence: TGCGCCAGCAGCTTCGGACGGGCGACTAGTCTCCGATCCTACGAGCAGTACGTC. This encodes CASSFGRATSLRSYEQYV.

This clonotype came up a few times. This chain links TRBV20-1 with TRBJ1-6; D uncertain. Looked up from germline, CDR1 is DFQATT and CDR2 is SNEGSKA (reference sequence). The CDR3 is 13 amino acids. V lost 5 bases and J lost 7, with 12 bases in between. CDR3 coding DNA: TGCAGTGCTGTAGACGGCGGCAATTCACCCCTCCACTTT. This encodes CSAVDGGNSPLHF.

This clonotype has at least ten counts. The chain joins TRBV10-3 to TRBJ2-4, with D unresolved. The length of the CDR3 is 15 residues. CDR1 and CDR2 from the germline V gene are ENHRY and SYGVKD. Trimming shortened V by 0 bases and J by 8 bases, and 14 bases separated the two germline ends. The chain's CDR3 is CAISESAQTGDIQYF. CDR3 sequence (DNA): TGTGCCATCAGTGAGTCGGCTCAAACGGGTGACATTCAGTACTTC.

The chain carries TRBV6-5 and TRBJ1-5; D is undetermined. Germline assignment: CDR1 MNHEY and CDR2 SVGAGI. The CDR3 consists of 14 residues. V was clipped by 0 bases and J by 5 bases, with 8 bases between them. Here the CDR3 DNA reads TGTGCCAGCAGTTACTCGACCCGAGATCAGCCCCAGCATTTT. Protein product: CASSYSTRDQPQHF.

The rearrangement uses TRBV6-4 and TRBJ2-3; possibly TRBD2 for D (6 bases). The germline V gene has CDR1 MRHNA and CDR2 SNTAGT. Trimming shortened V by 4 bases and J by 0 bases, and 11 bases separated the two germline ends. The CDR3 has 15 residues. This CDR3 is CASSVLGGSTDTQYF. For the CDR3, the DNA is TGTGCCAGCAGTGTACTTGGGGGGAGCACAGATACGCAGTATTTT.

The table lists this clonotype with a few counts. V and J are TRBV11-2 and TRBJ1-6; 7 bases are a match to TRBD1. Per germline, CDR1 SGHAT and CDR2 FQNNGV. The V gene end was trimmed by 6 bases and the J gene end by 16 bases; junction bases not matched to a gene: 12. There are 13 residues in the CDR3. CDR3 in DNA: TGTGCCAGCAGTTGGGTACAGGGGAACGGACTCCACTTT. Translation gives CASSWVQGNGLHF. Variable domain in full (rest from reference TRBV11-2 and TRBJ1-6): EAGVAQSPRYKIIEKRQSVAFWCNPISGHATLYWYQQILGQGPKLLIQFQNNGVVDDSQLPKDRFSAERLKGVDSTLKIQPAKLEDSAVYLCASSWVQGNGLHFGNGTRLTVT.

The chain employs TRBV28 and TRBJ2-1, with D perhaps TRBD1 (6 bases). CDR3 length: 14 amino acids. The germline V gene encodes CDR1 MDHEN and CDR2 SYDVKM. V was shortened by 7 bases and J by 6 bases, with 16 bases between the two germline ends. The CDR3 region has the DNA TGTGCCAGCACCGCTCGGGGACACATCAATGAGCAGTTCTTC. As protein: CASTARGHINEQFF.

This clonotype was seen ten or more times. The chain links TRBV6-5 to TRBJ1-3, with a tentative D call TRBD1 (5 bases). The CDR3 consists of 15 residues. Germline-derived CDR1 and CDR2 are MNHEY and SVGAGI. V was cut by 0 bases and J by 0 bases, with 6 bases left in between. This chain's CDR3 is CASSYSQGSGNTIYF. CDR3 nucleotide sequence: TGTGCCAGCAGTTACTCTCAGGGCTCTGGAAACACCATATATTTT.

At least ten counts were recorded for this clonotype. The V and J genes are TRBV20-1 and TRBJ2-2; 9 bases fit TRBD2. With 5 bases clipped from V and 4 bases from J, the junction kept 5 bases outside the gene matches. The CDR3 loop spans 14 amino acids. Germline-derived CDR1 and CDR2 are DFQATT and SNEGSKA (reference sequence). The DNA of the CDR3 is TGCAGTGCTGGCGGGGGGGCCGGCACCGGGGAGCTGTTTTTT. Translation gives CSAGGGAGTGELFF.

This chain joins TRBV6-6 and TRBJ2-7; D may match TRBD1 or TRBD2 (5 bases each). Trimming left V 6 bases short and J 7 bases short, with 13 bases between. The CDR3 sequence is 12 residues long. Germline CDR1 is MNHNY and CDR2 is SVGAGI (reference sequence). Here the CDR3 reads CASSPSGREQYV. CDR3 coding DNA: TGTGCCAGCAGCCCGTCGGGGCGGGAGCAGTACGTC.

This clonotype has at least ten counts. This chain uses TRBV12-3 or TRBV12-4 with TRBJ1-1; no reliable D call. The CDR3 runs to 14 residues. V dropped 3 bases and J dropped 5 bases, with 13 bases sitting between them. The CDR3 DNA reads TGTGCCAGCAGTTTGTCCGGCGGGTGGACTGAAGCTTTCTTT. It encodes CASSLSGGWTEAFF.

The table lists this clonotype with many counts. The genes are TRBV4-1 and TRBJ2-1; D call uncertain. V was pared by 0 bases and J by 8 bases, with 5 bases between. This CDR3 has 12 residues. In germline, CDR1 is MGHRA, CDR2 YSYEKL. CDR3 DNA: TGCGCCAGCAGCCAAGATAGGTATGAGCAGTTCTTC. Translating gives CASSQDRYEQFF.

This clonotype appeared once. The chain employs TRBV27 and TRBJ1-5; D is undetermined. The CDR3 has 14 residues. Trimming left V 6 bases short and J 0 bases short, with 9 bases between. The germline V gene encodes CDR1 MNHEY and CDR2 SMNVEV (reference sequence). The CDR3 bases are TGTGCCAGCAGGGACGGGCTTAGCAATCAGCCCCAGCATTTT. Protein sequence: CASRDGLSNQPQHF.